The text below deals with one TCR beta chain. For TCR beta, libraries came from iRepertoire HTBI primers and Arm-PCR of CDR3 regions. Original processing methods: Identified across the samples were around 62 TRBV segments and more than twelve TRBJ segments. TCRdb re-analysed the multiplex PCR reads in MiXCR, keeping a single row per CDR3 protein. TCRdb's processing, not the authors', yielded these V and J calls. There are 500,000 or so distinct CDR3 sequences in the sample; 12% to 15% occur only once, and roughly a sixth lies in the top ten. Trimming removed 6 bases from V and 8 bases from J; junction bases left unmatched: 6. Per the germline V gene, CDR1 is SQVTM and CDR2 is ANQGSEA. CDR3 length equals 11 residues. Time point given: newly diagnosed GD, antithyroid drugs for less than 3 months. The TCR library was made from RNA that had been extracted from PBMCs in TRIzol. The patients included were those that came from an endocrinology department in Xi'an, China.

The data belong to a study of regulatory T cells in long-lasting Graves disease. These data were likewise used in another study, on T cells in Graves' hyperthyroidism and ophthalmopathy. This second study notes: Ophthalmopathy was identified by the model a median around 6.3 months ahead of onset.

Sequenced here: peripheral blood mononuclear cells (PBMCs), sampled at new diagnosis, from a patient treated with antithyroid drugs. This chain links TRBV29-1 with TRBJ1-1; 7 nucleotides line up with TRBD1. This receptor was obtained from a woman between 45 and 65 years old with Graves disease. CDR3 region: CSVEQDREAFF. CDR3 sequence (DNA): TGCAGCGTCGAACAGGACAGGGAAGCTTTCTTT.